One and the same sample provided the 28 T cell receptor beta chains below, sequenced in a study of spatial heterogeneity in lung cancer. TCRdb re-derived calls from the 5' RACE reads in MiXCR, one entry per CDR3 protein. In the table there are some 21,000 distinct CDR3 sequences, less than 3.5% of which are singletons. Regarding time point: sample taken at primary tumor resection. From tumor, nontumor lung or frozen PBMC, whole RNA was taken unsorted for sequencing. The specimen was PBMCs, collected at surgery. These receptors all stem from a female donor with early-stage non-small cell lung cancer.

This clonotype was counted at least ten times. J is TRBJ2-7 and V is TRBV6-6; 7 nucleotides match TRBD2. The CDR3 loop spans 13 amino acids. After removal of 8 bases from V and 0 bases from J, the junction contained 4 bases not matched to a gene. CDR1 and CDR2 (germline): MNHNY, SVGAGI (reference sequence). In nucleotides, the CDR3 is TGTGCCAGCCTGCGGGGGAGCTCCTACGAGCAGTACTTC. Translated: CASLRGSSYEQYF.

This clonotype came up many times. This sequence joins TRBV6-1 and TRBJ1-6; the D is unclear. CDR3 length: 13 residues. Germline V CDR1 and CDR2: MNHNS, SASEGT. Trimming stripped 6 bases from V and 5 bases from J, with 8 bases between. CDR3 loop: CASRDGNNSPLHF. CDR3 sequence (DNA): TGTGCCAGCAGGGACGGAAATAATTCACCCCTCCACTTT.

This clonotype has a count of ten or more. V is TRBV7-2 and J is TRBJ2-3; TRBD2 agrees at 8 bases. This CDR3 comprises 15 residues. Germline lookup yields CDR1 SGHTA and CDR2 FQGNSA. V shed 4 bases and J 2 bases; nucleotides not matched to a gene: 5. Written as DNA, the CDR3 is TGTGCCAGCAGCTCGACAGCGGGAGTCACAGATACGCAGTATTTT. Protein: CASSSTAGVTDTQYF.

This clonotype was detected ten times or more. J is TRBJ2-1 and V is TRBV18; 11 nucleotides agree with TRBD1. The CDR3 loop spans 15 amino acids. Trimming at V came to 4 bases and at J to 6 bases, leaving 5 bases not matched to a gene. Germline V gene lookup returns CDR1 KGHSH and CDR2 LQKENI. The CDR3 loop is CASSRSGTGGNEQFF. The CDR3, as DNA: TGTGCCAGCTCACGTTCCGGGACAGGGGGCAATGAGCAGTTCTTC.

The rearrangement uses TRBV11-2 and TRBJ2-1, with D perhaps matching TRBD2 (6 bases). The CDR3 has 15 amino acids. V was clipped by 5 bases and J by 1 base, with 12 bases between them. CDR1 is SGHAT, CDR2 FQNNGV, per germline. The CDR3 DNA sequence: TGTGCCAGCAGCATAATAGCGGAGTCCTACAATGAGCAGTTCTTC. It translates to CASSIIAESYNEQFF. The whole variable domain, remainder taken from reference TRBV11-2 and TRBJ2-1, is EAGVAQSPRYKIIEKRQSVAFWCNPISGHATLYWYQQILGQGPKLLIQFQNNGVVDDSQLPKDRFSAERLKGVDSTLKIQPAKLEDSAVYLCASSIIAESYNEQFFGPGTRLTVL.

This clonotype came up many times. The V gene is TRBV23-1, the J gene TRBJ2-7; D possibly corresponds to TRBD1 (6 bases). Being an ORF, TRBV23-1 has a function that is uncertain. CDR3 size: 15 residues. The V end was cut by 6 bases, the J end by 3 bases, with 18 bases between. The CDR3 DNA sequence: TGCGCCAGCAGACAGGACAGAATACTAAGCTACGAGCAGTACTTC. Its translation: CASRQDRILSYEQYF.

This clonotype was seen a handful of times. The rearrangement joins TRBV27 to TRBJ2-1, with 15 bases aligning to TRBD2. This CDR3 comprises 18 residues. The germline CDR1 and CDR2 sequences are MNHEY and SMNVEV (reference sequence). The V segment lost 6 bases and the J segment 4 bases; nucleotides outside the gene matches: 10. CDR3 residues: CASSSEWTSGRGYNEQFF. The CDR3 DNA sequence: TGTGCCAGCAGCTCCGAATGGACTAGCGGGAGGGGTTACAATGAGCAGTTCTTC.

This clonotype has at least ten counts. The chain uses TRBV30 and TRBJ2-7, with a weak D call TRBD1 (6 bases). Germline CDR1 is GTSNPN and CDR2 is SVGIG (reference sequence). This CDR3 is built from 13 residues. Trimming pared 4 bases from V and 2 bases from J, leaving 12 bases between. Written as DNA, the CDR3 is TGTGCCTGGACGAACAGGGTAACCTACGAGCAGTACTTC. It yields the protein CAWTNRVTYEQYF.

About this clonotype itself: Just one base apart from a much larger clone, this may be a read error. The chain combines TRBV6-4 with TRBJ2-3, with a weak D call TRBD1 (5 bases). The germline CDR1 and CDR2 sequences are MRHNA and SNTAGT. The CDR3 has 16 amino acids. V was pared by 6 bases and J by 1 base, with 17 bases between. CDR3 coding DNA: TGTGCCAGCAGCCTCAGTCAGGGTGGGGGCACAGATACGCAGTATTTT. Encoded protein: CASSLSQGGGTDTQYF.

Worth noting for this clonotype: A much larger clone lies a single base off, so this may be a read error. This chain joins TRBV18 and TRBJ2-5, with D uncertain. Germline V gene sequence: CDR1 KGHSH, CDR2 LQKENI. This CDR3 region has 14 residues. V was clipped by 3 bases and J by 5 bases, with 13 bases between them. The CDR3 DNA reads TGTGCCAGCTCACCCCCGGAAGGGCCGGAGACCCAGTACTTC. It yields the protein CASSPPEGPETQYF.

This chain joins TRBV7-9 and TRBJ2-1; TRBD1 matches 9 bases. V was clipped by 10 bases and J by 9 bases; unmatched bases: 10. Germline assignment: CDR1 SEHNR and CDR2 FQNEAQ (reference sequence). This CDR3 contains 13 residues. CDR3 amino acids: CANSGQGFSEQFF. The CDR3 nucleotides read TGTGCCAATAGCGGACAGGGGTTTTCTGAGCAGTTCTTC.

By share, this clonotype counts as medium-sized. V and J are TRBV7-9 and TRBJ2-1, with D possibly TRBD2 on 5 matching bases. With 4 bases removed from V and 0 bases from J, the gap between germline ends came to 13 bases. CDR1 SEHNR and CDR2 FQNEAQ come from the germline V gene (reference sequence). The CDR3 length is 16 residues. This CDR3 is CASSYWERPSYNEQFF. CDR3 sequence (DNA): TGTGCCAGCAGCTACTGGGAGCGGCCCTCCTACAATGAGCAGTTCTTC.

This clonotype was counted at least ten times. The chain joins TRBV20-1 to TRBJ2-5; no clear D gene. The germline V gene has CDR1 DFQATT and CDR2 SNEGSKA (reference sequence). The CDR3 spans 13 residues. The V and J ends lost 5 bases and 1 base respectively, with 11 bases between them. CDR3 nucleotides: TGCAGTGCTGAGAATCGGTTCCAAGAGACCCAGTACTTC. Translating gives CSAENRFQETQYF.

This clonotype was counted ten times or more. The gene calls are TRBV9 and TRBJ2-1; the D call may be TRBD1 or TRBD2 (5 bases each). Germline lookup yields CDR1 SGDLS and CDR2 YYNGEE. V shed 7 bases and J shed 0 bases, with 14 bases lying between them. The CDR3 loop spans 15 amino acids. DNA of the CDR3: TGTGCCAGCGGGGAAGAGGGGACCTCCTACAATGAGCAGTTCTTC. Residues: CASGEEGTSYNEQFF.

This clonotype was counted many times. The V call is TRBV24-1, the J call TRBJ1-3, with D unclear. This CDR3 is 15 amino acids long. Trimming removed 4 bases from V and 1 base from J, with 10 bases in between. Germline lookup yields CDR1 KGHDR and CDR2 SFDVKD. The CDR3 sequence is CATSESRNSGNTIYF. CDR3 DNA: TGTGCCACCAGTGAATCGAGGAATTCTGGAAACACCATATATTTT.

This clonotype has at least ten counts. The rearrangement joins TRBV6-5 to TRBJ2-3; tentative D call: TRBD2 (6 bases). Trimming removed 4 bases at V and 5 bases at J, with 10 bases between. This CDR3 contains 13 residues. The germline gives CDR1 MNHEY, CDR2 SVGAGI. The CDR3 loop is CASSSRGGDTQYF. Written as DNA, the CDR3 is TGTGCCAGCAGTTCACGGGGAGGAGATACGCAGTATTTT.

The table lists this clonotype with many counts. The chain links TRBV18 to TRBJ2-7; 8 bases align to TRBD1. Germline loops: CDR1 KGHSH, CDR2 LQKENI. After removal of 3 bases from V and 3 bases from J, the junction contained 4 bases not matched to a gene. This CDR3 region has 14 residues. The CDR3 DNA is TGTGCCAGCTCACCGACGACAGGGGACTACGAGCAGTACTTC. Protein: CASSPTTGDYEQYF. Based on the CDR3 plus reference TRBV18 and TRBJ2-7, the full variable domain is NAGVMQNPRHLVRRRGQEARLRCSPMKGHSHVYWYRQLPEEGLKFMVYLQKENIIDESGMPKERFSAEFPKEGPSILRIQQVVRGDSAAYFCASSPTTGDYEQYFGPGTRLTVT.

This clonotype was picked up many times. The DNA of the CDR3 is TGTGCCAGCAATCCAGCCTTTGGGAACACTGAAGCTTTCTTT. Protein product: CASNPAFGNTEAFF. This chain uses TRBV6-1 with TRBJ1-1; unclear D gene. CDR3 length: 14 amino acids. Between the trimmed V and J ends, which lost 7 bases and 1 base, there was a span of 13 bases. Germline CDR1 reads MNHNS; CDR2 reads SASEGT.

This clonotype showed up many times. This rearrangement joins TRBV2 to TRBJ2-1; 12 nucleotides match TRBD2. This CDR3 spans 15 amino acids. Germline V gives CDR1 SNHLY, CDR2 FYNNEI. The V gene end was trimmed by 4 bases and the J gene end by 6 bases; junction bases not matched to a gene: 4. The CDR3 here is CASSGLAGESNEQFF. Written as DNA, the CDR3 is TGTGCCAGCAGTGGACTAGCGGGAGAGAGCAATGAGCAGTTCTTC.

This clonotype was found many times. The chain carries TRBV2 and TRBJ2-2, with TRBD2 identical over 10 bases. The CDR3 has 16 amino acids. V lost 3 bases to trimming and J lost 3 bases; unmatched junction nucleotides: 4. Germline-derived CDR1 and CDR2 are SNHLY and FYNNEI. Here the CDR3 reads CASSESAGGYTGELFF. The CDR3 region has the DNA TGTGCCAGCAGTGAGTCAGCGGGGGGGTACACCGGGGAGCTGTTTTTT.

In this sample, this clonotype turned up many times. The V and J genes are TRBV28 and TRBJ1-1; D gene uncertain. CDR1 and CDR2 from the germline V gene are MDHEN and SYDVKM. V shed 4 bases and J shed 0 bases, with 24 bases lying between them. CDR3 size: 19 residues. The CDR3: CASSWPTQKPGALNTEAFF. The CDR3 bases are TGTGCCAGCAGTTGGCCTACGCAAAAACCAGGAGCCCTGAACACTGAAGCTTTCTTT. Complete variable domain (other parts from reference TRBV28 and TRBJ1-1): DVKVTQSSRYLVKRTGEKVFLECVQDMDHENMFWYRQDPGLGLRLIYFSYDVKMKEKGDIPEGYSVSREKKERFSLILESASTNQTSMYLCASSWPTQKPGALNTEAFFGQGTRLTVV.

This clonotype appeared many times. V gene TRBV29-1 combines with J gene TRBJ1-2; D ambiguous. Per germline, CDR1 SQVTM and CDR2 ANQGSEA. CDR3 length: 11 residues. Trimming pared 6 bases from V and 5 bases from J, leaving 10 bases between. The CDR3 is CSVRAGYGYTF. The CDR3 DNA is TGCAGCGTGAGGGCCGGGTATGGCTACACCTTC.

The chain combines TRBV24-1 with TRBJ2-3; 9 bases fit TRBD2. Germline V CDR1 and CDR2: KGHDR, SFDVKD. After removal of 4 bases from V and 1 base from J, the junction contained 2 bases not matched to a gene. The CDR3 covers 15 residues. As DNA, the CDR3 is TGTGCCACCAGTGAGGAGCGGGAGGGCACAGATACGCAGTATTTT. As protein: CATSEEREGTDTQYF.

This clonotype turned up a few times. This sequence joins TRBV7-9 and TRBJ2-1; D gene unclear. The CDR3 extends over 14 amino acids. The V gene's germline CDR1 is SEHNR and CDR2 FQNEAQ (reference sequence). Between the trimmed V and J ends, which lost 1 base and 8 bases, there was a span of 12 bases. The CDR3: CASSLDLALDEQFF. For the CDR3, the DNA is TGTGCCAGCAGCTTAGACTTGGCGTTGGATGAGCAGTTCTTC.

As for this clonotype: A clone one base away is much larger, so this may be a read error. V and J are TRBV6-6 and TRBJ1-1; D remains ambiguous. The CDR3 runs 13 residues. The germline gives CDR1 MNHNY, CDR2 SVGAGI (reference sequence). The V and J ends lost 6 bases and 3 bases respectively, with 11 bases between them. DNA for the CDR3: TGTGCCAGCAGATACGTTAGGGACACTGAAGCTTTCTTT. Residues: CASRYVRDTEAFF.

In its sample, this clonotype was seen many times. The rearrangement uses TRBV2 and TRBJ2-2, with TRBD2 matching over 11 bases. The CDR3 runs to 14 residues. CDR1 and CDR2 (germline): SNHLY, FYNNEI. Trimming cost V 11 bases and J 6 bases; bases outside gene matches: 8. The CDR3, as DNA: TGTGCCTCCATTAGCGGGAGGGCCGCCGGGGAGCTGTTTTTT. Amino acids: CASISGRAAGELFF.

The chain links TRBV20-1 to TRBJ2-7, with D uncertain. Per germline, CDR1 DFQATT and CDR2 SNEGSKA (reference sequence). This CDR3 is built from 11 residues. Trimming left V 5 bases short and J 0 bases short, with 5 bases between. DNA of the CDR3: TGCAGTGCTGTTGTCTCCTACGAGCAGTACTTC. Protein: CSAVVSYEQYF.

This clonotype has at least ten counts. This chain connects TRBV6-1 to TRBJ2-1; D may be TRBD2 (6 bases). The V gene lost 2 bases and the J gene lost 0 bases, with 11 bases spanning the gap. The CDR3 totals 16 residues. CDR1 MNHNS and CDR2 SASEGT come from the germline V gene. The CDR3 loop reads CASSELSGVSYNEQFF. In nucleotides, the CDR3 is TGTGCCAGCAGTGAATTATCGGGGGTCTCCTACAATGAGCAGTTCTTC.